The 10 T cell receptor beta chains listed next were all sequenced from one sample in a study of blood T cells in healthy people across ages. With a J-beta primer mix and a sample-barcoded 5' primer, a second PCR ran about 6 to 11 cycles. TCRdb re-derived calls from the 5' RACE reads in MiXCR, one entry per CDR3 protein. This sample carries about 1.6 million distinct CDR3 sequences, approximately 32% of them seen once, and the ten largest clones take about 11%. The sequencing input was blood. The receptors come from a woman in her 30s in good health.

In this sample, this clonotype turned up a few times. The chain links TRBV9 to TRBJ2-5, with a possible D match to TRBD2 (6 bases). Germline CDR1 SGDLS, CDR2 YYNGEE. Trimming took 0 bases from V and 2 from J, leaving 11 bases between them. CDR3 size: 15 residues. Written as DNA, the CDR3 is TGTGCCAGCAGCGTAGAAGGGGACTTACAAGAGACCCAGTACTTC. Translating it yields CASSVEGDLQETQYF.

This chain links TRBV29-1 with TRBJ2-1; either TRBD1 or TRBD2 may fit D (5 bases each). Trimming took off 5 bases at V and 6 bases at J, with 14 bases between the two ends. The CDR3 is 13 residues long. Germline values: CDR1 SQVTM, CDR2 ANQGSEA. As DNA, the CDR3 is TGCAGCGTTCGGGACGGTGGGTCCAATGAGCAGTTCTTC. It yields the protein CSVRDGGSNEQFF.

The V call is TRBV11-1, the J call TRBJ2-5; D call uncertain. The CDR3 length is 17 residues. In germline, CDR1 is SGHAT, CDR2 FQDESV (reference sequence). V lost 1 base and J 0 bases, leaving 15 bases between the germline ends. This CDR3 reads CASSLGSLMRYQETQYF. For the CDR3, the DNA is TGTGCCAGCAGCTTAGGATCCCTGATGAGGTACCAAGAGACCCAGTACTTC.

The chain's CDR3 is CASSSPRGQGGCVGQYF. For the CDR3, the DNA is TGCGCCAGCAGCTCCCCACGAGGACAGGGGGGTTGCGTCGGGCAGTACTTC. This chain joins TRBV5-1 and TRBJ2-7; TRBD1 aligns across 10 bases. The CDR3 length is 17 residues. Trimming removed 3 bases from V and 9 bases from J; junction bases left unmatched: 18. Germline V gene data show CDR1 as SGHRS and CDR2 as YFSETQ.

J is TRBJ2-4 and V is TRBV24-1; 10 bases match TRBD2. The V segment lost 4 bases and the J segment 8 bases; nucleotides outside the gene matches: 7. There are 15 residues in the CDR3. CDR1 KGHDR and CDR2 SFDVKD come from the germline V gene. Here the CDR3 DNA reads TGTGCCACCAGTGAACCTAGCGGGGGCCGATACATTCAGTACTTC. Translating gives CATSEPSGGRYIQYF.

This chain connects TRBV2 to TRBJ2-3; no reliable D call. Per the germline V gene, CDR1 is SNHLY and CDR2 is FYNNEI. This CDR3 is 15 amino acids long. V shed 7 bases and J shed 6 bases, with 20 bases lying between them. The CDR3 is CASIGRALTADTQYF. The CDR3 DNA reads as TGTGCCAGCATAGGTAGGGCCCTAACCGCGGATACGCAGTATTTT. Looking up the rest from reference TRBV2 and TRBJ2-3 gives the full variable domain: EPEVTQTPSHQVTQMGQEVILRCVPISNHLYFYWYRQILGQKVEFLVSFYNNEISEKSEIFDDQFSVERPDGSNFTLKIRSTKLEDSAMYFCASIGRALTADTQYFGPGTRLTVL.

This clonotype was seen a few times. The rearrangement joins TRBV15 to TRBJ1-4; TRBD1 might be the D (5 bases). Per germline, CDR1 LNHNV and CDR2 YYDKDF (reference sequence). V was pared by 3 bases and J by 14 bases, with 28 bases between. The CDR3 is made up of 17 amino acids. The CDR3 protein is CATSSPGGGPRGIGLFF. CDR3 coding DNA: TGTGCCACCAGCAGTCCCGGGGGAGGACCTAGAGGGATTGGGCTGTTTTTT.

As to this clonotype: An end of the junction differs from the germline gene, which may be a read error. The chain links TRBV3-1 to TRBJ2-7; D might be TRBD1 or TRBD2, each matching 6 bases. CDR1 LGHDT and CDR2 YNNKEL come from the germline V gene (reference sequence). The CDR3 runs to 15 residues. The CDR3 spells CAGSHGGLASYEQYF. DNA of the CDR3: TGTGCCGGCAGCCATGGGGGGCTAGCTTCCTACGAGCAGTACTTC.

The rearrangement joins TRBV20-1 to TRBJ2-1, with 8 nucleotides matching TRBD2. Germline V gene sequence: CDR1 DFQATT, CDR2 SNEGSKA (reference sequence). The CDR3 length is 15 residues. This chain's CDR3 is CSMLRTGGPLDEQFF. The CDR3 DNA is TGCAGCATGCTCCGAACGGGGGGGCCTCTCGATGAGCAGTTCTTC.

This clonotype was counted between two and nine times. The CDR3 sequence is CASSLDHGYTEAFF. The DNA for the CDR3 is TGCGCCAGCAGCTTAGACCATGGGTACACTGAAGCTTTCTTT. The gene calls are TRBV5-1 and TRBJ1-1; no firm D call. CDR1 and CDR2 (germline): SGHRS, YFSETQ. CDR3 length: 14 residues. Deletions cut 2 bases from V and 3 bases from J, with 11 bases between.